The T cell receptor (beta chain) described here comes from a study of T cells in Graves' hyperthyroidism and ophthalmopathy. About the research overall: Initial diagnosis, before any treatment, was when peripheral blood was collected.

This CDR3 is 13 amino acids long. Trimming shortened V by 4 bases and J by 8 bases, and 13 bases separated the two germline ends. CDR1 and CDR2 (germline): SGDLS, YYNGEE. In making diagnoses, clinical symptoms, serum thyroxine and TRAb, thyroid ultrasound and orbital computed tomography were all used. PBMCs were obtained from 7.5 to 10 ml fresh peripheral blood. This clonotype was found many times. Its antigen remains unidentified. From RNA transcripts, TCR beta CDR3 regions were amplified. Carried out on the TCR CDR3, a first-round RT-PCR used the HTBI primer set. From the multiplex PCR reads, TCRdb called clonotypes with MiXCR, one entry per CDR3 protein. The sample lists under 400,000 distinct CDR3 sequences, over 15% occurring once. Study-level points and caveats: A model of 13 V-J features distinguished ophthalmopathy from stable hyperthyroidism.

The sequenced sample consisted of blood. This TCR derives from a young man with Graves' hyperthyroidism. V is TRBV9 and J is TRBJ1-5, with D unresolved. The CDR3 loop is CASSPEGIEPQHF. CDR3 coding DNA: TGTGCCAGCAGCCCAGAGGGAATAGAGCCCCAGCATTTT. The full variable domain, rest sourced from reference TRBV9 and TRBJ1-5, is DSGVTQTPKHLITATGQRVTLRCSPRSGDLSVYWYQQSLDQGLQFLIQYYNGEERAKGNILERFSAQQFPDLHSELNLSSLELGDSALYFCASSPEGIEPQHFGDGTRLSIL.